This T cell receptor beta chain emerged from a study of blood T cells in healthy people across ages. Overall study results and limits: Naive T cell percentage and TCR beta diversity correlated strongly. Unknown donor CMV status possibly confounded expanded clonotype changes.

Sample-barcoded 5' priming and a J-beta primer mix drove a second PCR of about 6 to 12 cycles. Each cDNA molecule carried a tag from a template-switch adaptor that contained 12 random nucleotides. TCRdb reprocessed the 5' RACE reads with MiXCR, giving one entry per CDR3 protein. The data contain hundreds of thousands of distinct CDR3 sequences, approximately 30% of them singletons. This clonotype was counted ten times or more. Its antigen is unknown. Donors were healthy Caucasian individuals from Russia aged about 6 to 90. V gave up 1 base and J gave up 3 bases, with 10 bases separating them. Germline values: CDR1 DFQATT, CDR2 SNEGSKA (reference sequence). The length of the CDR3 is 14 residues.

This receptor was identified in a woman of 80 years or more in good health. The source material was blood. The V and J genes are TRBV20-1 and TRBJ2-1, with D possibly TRBD1 on 5 matching bases. The CDR3 protein is CSARGDRYYNEQFF. For the CDR3, the DNA is TGCAGTGCTAGAGGTGACAGATACTACAATGAGCAGTTCTTC.